The 30 T cell receptor beta chains below were found in one sample sequenced in a study of long-term antiretroviral therapy in people with HIV (dated by TCRdb to 2022 to 2024). The immunoSEQ hsTCRB v3.0 assay was used at survey level resolution to sequence the TRB variable region. Drawn from immuneACCESS, this table holds only the in-frame rearrangements with V and J called that TCRdb kept. Clones are partly lost; checked studies trace under half to an unresolved V gene and leave the rest unexplained. The sample yields about 50,000 clones; about 80% were counted once. Of the sample, around 3% is held by the ten largest clones. The sequencing used unsorted PBMCs, collected 0.8 years after starting antiretroviral therapy. These receptors were taken from a woman aged 18 to 35 with HIV.

The chain is built from TRBV6-1 and TRBJ1-4; no firm D call. V was cut by 6 bases and J by 9 bases, with 5 bases left in between. The CDR3 has 10 residues. CDR1 MNHNS and CDR2 SASEGT come from the germline V gene. The CDR3 loop reads CASSEQKLFF. CDR3 nucleotide sequence: TGTGCCAGCAGCGAACAAAAACTGTTTTTT.

The chain uses TRBV29-1 and TRBJ2-7; TRBD1 aligns across 9 bases. The CDR3 loop spans 15 amino acids. Per the germline V gene, CDR1 is SQVTM and CDR2 is ANQGSEA. Losses at the gene ends were 6 bases for V and 4 bases for J; bases not matched to a gene: 13. DNA of the CDR3: TGCAGCGTCGGGACTTCACAGGGGGCATTATACGAGCAGTACTTC. This codes for CSVGTSQGALYEQYF.

The V gene is TRBV4-3, the J gene TRBJ1-2; D is possibly TRBD1 (6 bases). Germline V gene sequence: CDR1 LGHNA, CDR2 YSLEER. V was cut by 4 bases and J by 8 bases, with 23 bases left in between. This CDR3 spans 16 amino acids. The CDR3 loop reads CASSPRATGIAGGYTF. CDR3 in DNA: TGCGCCAGCAGCCCCCGTGCTACAGGGATAGCAGGCGGCTACACCTTC.

The chain links TRBV27 to TRBJ1-4, with 8 bases fitting TRBD1. The germline gives CDR1 MNHEY, CDR2 SMNVEV (reference sequence). CDR3 size: 17 residues. With 6 bases clipped from V and 7 bases from J, the junction kept 16 bases outside the gene matches. This chain's CDR3 is CASRPFPTGGVGEKLFF. The CDR3 coding sequence is TGTGCCAGCAGACCTTTTCCCACAGGGGGAGTGGGTGAAAAACTGTTTTTT.

This clone has just one count. The chain links TRBV21-1 to TRBJ2-7; the table's D call, TRBD1, was not checked against the DNA. TRBV21-1 is a known pseudogene. The CDR3 covers 18 residues. The CDR3 DNA is TGTGCCAGCAGCAAACCCACACCCCGGACAGGGAGCTCCTACGAGCAGTACTTC. Translation gives CASSKPTPRTGSSYEQYF.

The rearrangement joins TRBV6-5 to TRBJ2-1, with D perhaps matching TRBD2 (6 bases). V lost 0 bases, J lost 10 bases, and 19 bases lay in between. The CDR3 consists of 16 residues. Germline V gives CDR1 MNHEY, CDR2 SVGAGI. CDR3 sequence reads: CASSYSRLGTGKEQFF. The CDR3 bases are TGTGCCAGCAGTTACTCGCGACTAGGGACCGGCAAAGAGCAGTTCTTC.

The chain combines TRBV7-9 with TRBJ2-2; D is tentatively TRBD1 or TRBD2 (5 bases each). This CDR3 is built from 16 residues. CDR1 and CDR2 (germline): SEHNR, FQNEAQ (reference sequence). Trimming cost V 5 bases and J 3 bases, with 16 bases left between them. CDR3 loop: CASSTGRTRDTGELFF. The CDR3 nucleotides are TGTGCCAGCAGCACGGGACGCACGAGGGACACCGGGGAGCTGTTTTTT.

This sequence joins TRBV28 and TRBJ1-1; D not certain. V was trimmed by 3 bases and J by 3 bases, leaving 8 bases between them. The V gene's germline CDR1 is MDHEN and CDR2 SYDVKM. The CDR3 covers 13 residues. CDR3: CASSLRVYTEAFF. In DNA form, the CDR3 reads TGTGCCAGCAGTTTGCGGGTGTACACTGAAGCTTTCTTT.

The V and J genes are TRBV19 and TRBJ2-5; 9 positions match TRBD1. V lost 5 bases, J lost 5 bases, and 3 bases stayed unmatched. There are 13 residues in the CDR3. CDR1 and CDR2 from the germline V gene are LNHDA and SQIVND (reference sequence). The DNA of the CDR3 is TGTGCCAGTAGTTTCGGACAGGGGGAGACCCAGTACTTC. It codes for CASSFGQGETQYF.

The J gene is TRBJ1-2, the V gene TRBV19; possible D gene TRBD1, 6 bases. Germline CDR1 reads LNHDA; CDR2 reads SQIVND (reference sequence). This CDR3 region has 12 residues. V lost 2 bases, J lost 5 bases, and 6 bases lay in between. CDR3 in DNA: TGTGCCAGTAGTATAACAGGGTATGGCTACACCTTC. Encoded protein: CASSITGYGYTF.

V gene TRBV27 combines with J gene TRBJ2-1, with a weak D call TRBD1 (6 bases). Trimming removed 5 bases at V and 0 bases at J, with 11 bases between. The germline V gene encodes CDR1 MNHEY and CDR2 SMNVEV (reference sequence). CDR3 length: 15 amino acids. DNA for the CDR3: TGTGCCAGCAGTCCACAGGGCCGCTCCTACAATGAGCAGTTCTTC. Translation: CASSPQGRSYNEQFF.

The genes are TRBV27 and TRBJ2-3; 12 bases are shared with TRBD2. With V trimmed by 8 bases and J by 6 bases, 9 bases remained unmatched. Germline values: CDR1 MNHEY, CDR2 SMNVEV (reference sequence). The CDR3 consists of 15 residues. The chain's CDR3 is CASGLRTSGRDTQYF. CDR3 nucleotide sequence: TGTGCCAGCGGCTTAAGAACTAGCGGGAGGGATACGCAGTATTTT.

This CDR3 reads CASSRLEAGLRAQHF. The DNA for the CDR3 is TGTGCCAGCAGTCGATTAGAGGCGGGTTTGAGGGCCCAGCATTTT. This chain joins TRBV28 and TRBJ1-5; D gene ambiguous. In germline, CDR1 is MDHEN, CDR2 SYDVKM. Trimming left V 5 bases short and J 11 bases short, with 22 bases between. The CDR3 loop spans 15 amino acids.

The chain combines TRBV15 with TRBJ2-1; D not certain. V shed 0 bases and J shed 9 bases, with 15 bases lying between them. Germline assignment: CDR1 LNHNV and CDR2 YYDKDF (reference sequence). The CDR3 contains 15 residues. The CDR3 coding sequence is TGTGCCACCAGCAGAGATCTAGGAAGATCGAGTGAGCAGTTCTTC. Its protein product is CATSRDLGRSSEQFF. The full variable domain, rest sourced from reference TRBV15 and TRBJ2-1, is DAMVIQNPRYQVTQFGKPVTLSCSQTLNHNVMYWYQQKSSQAPKLLFHYYDKDFNNEADTPDNFQSRRPNTSFCFLDIRSPGLGDTAMYLCATSRDLGRSSEQFFGPGTRLTVL.

The CDR3 DNA reads as TGTGCCAGCAGTCGGGCAGCGGGGATGAACACTGAAGCTTTCTTT. This codes for CASSRAAGMNTEAFF. The chain carries TRBV6-5 and TRBJ1-1; D remains ambiguous. Germline loops: CDR1 MNHEY, CDR2 SVGAGI. The CDR3 is 15 residues long. Trimming stripped 5 bases from V and 0 bases from J, with 13 bases between.

This rearrangement joins TRBV21-1 to TRBJ2-3. TRBV21-1 is classified as a pseudogene. This CDR3 is built from 10 residues. CDR3 coding DNA: TGTGCCAGCAGCAAGTATACGCAGTATTTT. Translation: CASSKYTQYF.

This clone is a singleton in its sample. The chain is built from TRBV7-2 and TRBJ2-3; D might be TRBD2 (7 bases). The CDR3 has 15 residues. V was cut by 4 bases and J by 6 bases, with 17 bases left in between. Germline V gene lookup returns CDR1 SGHTA and CDR2 FQGNSA. The CDR3 reads CASSYRPRGADTQYF. The CDR3 DNA follows: TGTGCCAGCAGCTACCGTCCCCGGGGGGCTGATACGCAGTATTTT.

This chain connects TRBV4-1 to TRBJ2-5; D is unresolved. Germline CDR1 reads MGHRA; CDR2 reads YSYEKL. Trimming cost V 0 bases and J 1 base, with 6 bases left between them. The CDR3 length is 14 residues. CDR3 sequence: CASSQEGVQETQYF. DNA for the CDR3: TGCGCCAGCAGCCAAGAAGGAGTCCAAGAGACCCAGTACTTC.

The chain employs TRBV15 and TRBJ2-7; D assignment may be TRBD1 or TRBD2 (7 bases each). This CDR3 has 15 amino acids. The germline V and J ends were trimmed by 5 bases and 4 bases, with 18 bases remaining between them. Germline lookup yields CDR1 LNHNV and CDR2 YYDKDF (reference sequence). CDR3 coding DNA: TGTGCCACCAGCTGGGAGGGACAGTCTACATACGAGCAGTACTTC. Its translation is CATSWEGQSTYEQYF.

A single count supports this clone. The V and J genes are TRBV18 and TRBJ1-2, with D possibly TRBD1 on 5 matching bases. CDR3 length equals 14 residues. Looked up from germline, CDR1 is KGHSH and CDR2 is LQKENI. Trimming took off 1 base at V and 8 bases at J, with 14 bases between the two ends. The CDR3 nucleotides read TGTGCCAGCTCACCACTAGGAGGGGCGGACGGCTACACCTTC. Amino acid sequence: CASSPLGGADGYTF. The whole variable domain, filled in from reference TRBV18 and TRBJ1-2, reads NAGVMQNPRHLVRRRGQEARLRCSPMKGHSHVYWYRQLPEEGLKFMVYLQKENIIDESGMPKERFSAEFPKEGPSILRIQQVVRGDSAAYFCASSPLGGADGYTFGSGTRLTVV.

The chain has TRBV4-2 and TRBJ1-1; D remains ambiguous. The CDR3 contains 14 residues. V lost 10 bases and J 3 bases, leaving 18 bases between the germline ends. Germline CDR1 LGHNA, CDR2 YNFKEQ. CDR3 protein: CATKPRAEYTEAFF. In DNA, the CDR3 is TGTGCCACCAAACCCCGCGCAGAATACACTGAAGCTTTCTTT.

The rearrangement joins TRBV5-4 to TRBJ2-1; the D is unclear. This CDR3 region has 13 residues. The ends were cut back, 1 base at V and 5 bases at J, with 7 bases in the middle. CDR1 is SGHNT and CDR2 is YYREEE in the germline V gene (reference sequence). CDR3 sequence (DNA): TGTGCCAGCAGCTTGAACCGAAACAATGAGCAGTTCTTC. Its translation: CASSLNRNNEQFF.

The chain uses TRBV7-2 and TRBJ1-4; 8 bases agree with TRBD1. Germline loops: CDR1 SGHTA, CDR2 FQGNSA. The ends lost 0 bases at V and 8 bases at J; junction bases unmatched: 11. This CDR3 contains 17 residues. CDR3 bases: TGTGCCAGCAGCTTAGCCCCTACAACGACAGGGGTGGAAAAACTGTTTTTT. It encodes CASSLAPTTTGVEKLFF.

This chain links TRBV5-4 with TRBJ1-2; D might be TRBD1 (6 bases). V dropped 0 bases and J dropped 6 bases, with 15 bases sitting between them. This CDR3 contains 15 residues. The germline V gene encodes CDR1 SGHNT and CDR2 YYREEE (reference sequence). This CDR3 reads CASSLDGGRPDGYTF. Written as DNA, the CDR3 is TGTGCCAGCAGCTTGGACGGGGGCCGACCTGATGGCTACACCTTC.

The chain links TRBV6-6 to TRBJ2-3; no clear D. The CDR3 is 14 residues long. V shed 9 bases and J shed 0 bases, with 13 bases lying between them. Germline V CDR1 and CDR2: MNHNY, SVGAGI (reference sequence). CDR3 DNA: TGTGCCAGTTTCCCTACCTTTAGCACAGATACGCAGTATTTT. Its protein is CASFPTFSTDTQYF.

The chain carries TRBV5-6 and TRBJ2-7; tentative D call: TRBD1 (6 bases). V was trimmed by 0 bases and J by 2 bases, leaving 9 bases between them. This CDR3 spans 14 amino acids. The germline V gene has CDR1 SGHDT and CDR2 YYEEEE. CDR3 amino acids: CASSLGTGPYEQYF. The CDR3 DNA reads TGTGCCAGCAGCTTGGGTACAGGGCCCTACGAGCAGTACTTC.

The chain combines TRBV7-9 with TRBJ1-4; no definite D call. Germline CDR1 reads SEHNR; CDR2 reads FQNEAQ (reference sequence). V lost 2 bases and J 7 bases, leaving 2 bases between the germline ends. This CDR3 has 11 residues. In DNA, the CDR3 is TGTGCCAGCAGCTTATTTGAAAAACTGTTTTTT. It specifies CASSLFEKLFF.

This clone was recorded once. The chain links TRBV4-1 to TRBJ1-4; a possible D gene is TRBD1 (6 bases). This CDR3 has 14 residues. CDR1 MGHRA and CDR2 YSYEKL come from the germline V gene. The ends were cut back, 6 bases at V and 7 bases at J, with 15 bases in the middle. The chain's CDR3 is CASRARGRSEKLFF. In DNA form, the CDR3 reads TGCGCCAGCAGGGCGAGGGGGAGGAGTGAAAAACTGTTTTTT.

This chain links TRBV28 with TRBJ2-7; TRBD2 matches 7 bases. The junction had 14 bases not matched to a gene; V was cut back by 4 bases and J by 5 bases. There are 16 residues in the CDR3. Germline V lookup: CDR1 MDHEN, CDR2 SYDVKM. The CDR3 protein is CASSSLSGTESHEQYF. CDR3 sequence (DNA): TGTGCCAGCAGTTCTCTAAGCGGGACGGAATCCCACGAGCAGTACTTC.

The genes are TRBV19 and TRBJ2-7; no clear D gene. This CDR3 region has 13 residues. Germline CDR1 and CDR2: LNHDA and SQIVND (reference sequence). V gave up 4 bases and J gave up 6 bases, with 13 bases separating them. The CDR3: CASSTDTGGEQYF. The CDR3 DNA reads as TGTGCCAGTAGTACCGACACTGGTGGCGAGCAGTACTTC.